This T cell receptor beta chain was captured by sequencing in a study of OX40 agonist ivuxolimab in advanced cancers. Regarding the study in general: Ivuxolimab was a fully human IgG2 agonistic monoclonal antibody targeting the costimulatory receptor OX40 (CD134). Intravenous ivuxolimab was administered to patients every 2 weeks at six dose levels: 0.01, 0.1, 0.3, 1.5, 3 and 10 mg/kg. Among the roughly 52 dose-escalation patients, around 20 had hepatocellular carcinoma, 15 or so melanoma, 9 renal cell carcinoma and 9 head and neck cancer. In the dose-escalation cohort, roughly 80% of patients were male, and the mean age was around 60 years, with a range of about 23 to 85. Patients were allowed to have had prior anti-PD-1, anti-PD-L1 or anti-CTLA-4 therapy, and approximately 43% of the dose-escalation patients had previously received checkpoint inhibitors. Three dose-escalation patients achieved partial responses, one with hepatocellular carcinoma and two with cutaneous melanoma. The point of sequencing TCRbeta in the periphery was to test whether ivuxolimab changed TCR sequence diversity and drove clonal T-cell expansion. The paper describes the monotherapy dose-escalation part (N of about 54 patients) of the phase I trial of ivuxolimab.

As encoded in the germline V gene, CDR1 is KGHSH while CDR2 is LQKENI. The germline V end is reduced by 1 base and the J end by 3 bases; junction bases left unmatched: 3. The CDR3, from cysteine to phenylalanine, totals 14 residues. The kept DNA is CDR3 alone, 42 bases in frame from the first base. The trial excluded patients who had a history of autoimmune disease or were on systemic immunosuppression. Peripheral blood for TCR sequencing was collected from all dose cohorts at baseline, on cycle 4 day 1, and on cycle 7 day 1. The samples were drawn from a first-in-human, open-label, multicenter phase I dose-escalation trial of ivuxolimab. Adults with locally advanced or metastatic melanoma, renal cell, hepatocellular, or head and neck squamous cell carcinoma were enrolled in the trial. CD4+ and CD8+ T cells were sorted separately from peripheral blood before TCR sequencing. Paper-wide results and their limitations: Clonal expansion of both CD4+ and CD8+ blood T cells was observed from baseline to week 6 at doses 0.1 to 3.0 mg/kg. After ivuxolimab, expanded clones were on average more numerous among CD8+ T cells than among CD4+ T cells. Low levels of normalized T-cell clonal expansion were also seen in some nonresponding patients. The antigen specificity of the peripheral T cells that underwent clonal expansion was not determined. Partial responders in the 0.1-3.0 mg/kg groups had among the lowest normalized peripheral clonal expansion, especially among CD8+ T cells.

To sequence the TCRbeta CDR3 region, genomic DNA was isolated from the sorted cells. The immunoSEQ Assay was used to sequence the TCRbeta CDR3 regions. TCRdb took over this immuneACCESS table, retaining in-frame rearrangements with V and J assigned. Such tables are incomplete; in checked studies, under half of the missing clones stem from an unresolved V gene, and the remainder is unexplained. Counted in this sample were 40,000 or so clones; roughly 80% of them appeared once. The top ten clonotypes cover about 20% of the sample. In regard to this clone: It lacks a known antigen. No much larger clone is present one base from it, and per-base qualities are unavailable.

The sample consisted of CD4+ or CD8+ T cells sorted from blood, taken in a trial of the OX40 agonist ivuxolimab. This receptor was taken from an adult with an advanced solid tumor such as melanoma, head and neck, liver or kidney cancer. The rearranged segments are TRBV18 and TRBJ2-7; TRBD1 aligns with 7 central bases. CDR3 protein: CASSPRDRDYEQYF. Here is the DNA: TGTGCCAGCTCACCACGCGACAGGGACTACGAGCAGTACTTC.